This T cell receptor beta chain was sequenced during a study of graft-versus-host responses after intestinal transplantation. Turning to this clone: As yet, its antigen is unknown.

V lost 6 bases to trimming and J lost 7 bases; unmatched junction nucleotides: 6. Germline values: CDR1 MNHEY, CDR2 SMNVEV (reference sequence). This CDR3 contains 12 residues. The table came from immunoSEQ multiplex PCR; TCRdb's copy has only in-frame clones and leaves some out. The sample yields 90,000 to 150,000 clones, approximately 95% seen once. The clonotype was recovered from a human donor who received an intestinal transplant. The sample in question was unstimulated CD8+ T cells sorted from spleen or lymph node cells, obtained before intestinal transplant. V usage is TRBV27 and J usage is TRBJ2-7; TRBD1 matches at 7 bases. CDR3 amino acids: CASSETGREQYF. The CDR3 bases are TGTGCCAGCAGCGAGACAGGGAGAGAGCAGTACTTC.